This passage covers 19 T cell receptor beta chains from one sample sequenced in a study of tumor-infiltrating lymphocytes in primary liver carcinoma (dated by TCRdb to about 2017). Without any cell sorting, total RNA and DNA were co-extracted from about 20-30 mg of bulk tissue using the AllPrep DNA/RNA mini kit. Sequenced on an Illumina HiSeq 2500. TCRbeta-specific cDNA was reverse-transcribed from approximately 0.5 ug total RNA using a constant-region primer and ProtoScript II reverse transcriptase. TCRbeta libraries were built with three nested multiplex PCR rounds, a slightly modified ARM-PCR procedure. Multiplex TRBV1-TRBV30 forward primers and a Cbeta reverse primer were used in the first two PCR rounds, each of which was run for approximately 9 cycles. TCRdb applied fastp at Q25 and MiXCR to the public reads, then kept only in-frame beta chains. Identical CDR3 proteins give one entry, which carries the most common genes and DNA. The sample has under 200,000 distinct CDR3 sequences on record, around 81% of them singletons. Less than 20% of the sample is in the top ten clones.

Sequencing was performed on tumor tissue from primary liver carcinoma. The receptors stem from a man in his forties with primary liver carcinoma and hepatitis B virus infection.

This clonotype qualifies as medium-sized. The chain links TRBV11-1 to TRBJ2-1, with 10 bases aligning to TRBD2. The CDR3 consists of 16 residues. V lost 0 bases, J lost 3 bases, and 2 bases stayed unmatched. CDR1 and CDR2 from the germline V gene are SGHAT and FQDESV (reference sequence). The CDR3 region is CASSLAKRGGYNEQFF. The CDR3 DNA is TGTGCCAGCAGCTTAGCGAAGCGGGGGGGCTACAATGAGCAGTTCTTC.

In this sample, this clonotype turned up many times. The chain joins TRBV5-8 to TRBJ2-1; no reliable D call. The V gene lost 0 bases and the J gene lost 4 bases, with 14 bases spanning the gap. Per the germline V gene, CDR1 is SGHTS and CDR2 is YDEGEE. This CDR3 spans 16 amino acids. The DNA of the CDR3 is TGTGCCAGCAGCTTGGGTGGAGTAAGGGCTTACAATGAGCAGTTCTTC. Its translation is CASSLGGVRAYNEQFF. Supplemented by reference TRBV5-8 and TRBJ2-1, the full variable domain reads EAGVTQSPTHLIKTRGQQATLRCSPISGHTSVYWYQQALGLGLQFLLWYDEGEERNRGNFPPRFSGRQFPNYSSELNVNALELEDSALYLCASSLGGVRAYNEQFFGPGTRLTVL.

With respect to this clonotype: The CDR3 ends on some other residue instead of the conserved phenylalanine or tryptophan, so this is likely a read error. The J gene is TRBJ2-6, the V gene TRBV4-2; weak D call: TRBD1 (5 bases). The ends were cut back, 5 bases at V and 0 bases at J, with 14 bases in the middle. From germline, CDR1 is LGHNA and CDR2 YNFKEQ. This CDR3 spans 17 amino acids. CDR3 in amino acids: CASSCQTDGSGANVLTL. The DNA for the CDR3 is TGTGCCAGCAGCTGTCAGACAGATGGCTCTGGGGCCAACGTCCTGACTCTC.

This clonotype occurred once. Since a much larger clone is just one base distant, this may be a read error. V gene TRBV5-1 combines with J gene TRBJ2-3; D uncertain. The CDR3 contains 14 residues. With 4 bases removed from V and 3 bases from J, the gap between germline ends came to 12 bases. Germline lookup yields CDR1 SGHRS and CDR2 YFSETQ. Here the CDR3 DNA reads TGCGCCAGCAGCCAGGAGTGGTTGACAGATACGCAGTATTTT. This codes for CASSQEWLTDTQYF.

Concerning this clonotype itself: One junction end disagrees with the germline gene, perhaps due to a read error. The chain recombines TRBV4-3 with TRBJ2-3; D is possibly TRBD1 or TRBD2 (6 bases each). CDR1 is LGHNA and CDR2 is YSLEER in the germline V gene. This CDR3 spans 16 amino acids. The CDR3 region is CASSQEEWQRGDRQYF. The CDR3 DNA reads as TGCGCCAGCAGCCAAGAAGAGTGGCAAAGGGGGGATAGGCAGTATTTT.

A note on this clonotype: A much larger clone differs by one base, so this may be a read error. The chain is built from TRBV30 and TRBJ2-3; no clear D gene. Looked up from germline, CDR1 is GTSNPN and CDR2 is SVGIG (reference sequence). The CDR3 loop spans 12 amino acids. CDR3 nucleotides: TGTGCCTGGAGTCCTACTACAGATACGAAGTATTTT. It encodes CAWSPTTDTKYF.

Comment on this clonotype: This is likely a read error, given that the CDR3 carries no conserved phenylalanine or tryptophan at its end. The V gene is TRBV6-2 or TRBV6-3, the J gene TRBJ2-5, with TRBD2 matching over 7 bases. The J segment lost 8 bases and the V segment lost 6 bases, leaving 9 bases of the junction unmatched. CDR1 is MNHEY and CDR2 is SVGEGT in the germline V gene. This CDR3 has 13 residues. CDR3: CASRSELANTQYY. The CDR3 DNA sequence: TGTGCCAGCAGATCCGAACTAGCGAACACCCAGTACTAC.

Worth noting for this clonotype: This may arise from a read error, as a much more abundant clone is one base away. V is TRBV28 and J is TRBJ1-1, with 7 bases lining up with TRBD1. The CDR3 contains 16 residues. With 5 bases clipped from V and 8 bases from J, the junction kept 17 bases outside the gene matches. Looked up from germline, CDR1 is MDHEN and CDR2 is SYDVKM. CDR3 nucleotides: TGTGCCAGCAGTACCGCGGTGCTGGGACAGCGATCGGAAGCTTTCTTT. Encoded protein: CASSTAVLGQRSEAFF.

Concerning this clonotype itself: No conserved phenylalanine or tryptophan ends this CDR3, so it is likely a read error. Because the CDR3's place on the DNA is in doubt, the DNA is left out and the CDR3 is given as listed by TCRdb. The V and J genes are TRBV29-1 and TRBJ1-2. Ends included, the CDR3 has 12 residues. Per the germline V gene, CDR1 is SQVTM and CDR2 is ANQGSEA. CDR3 region: CSGGVLNYGYTL.

A word on this clonotype: The junction shows a germline mismatch at one end, possibly a read error. The J gene is TRBJ2-3, the V gene TRBV5-4; 10 bases agree with TRBD2. CDR1 is SGHNT, CDR2 YYREEE, per germline (reference sequence). The CDR3 sequence is 15 residues long. The chain's CDR3 is CANSFSGTSADTQYF. CDR3 in DNA: TGTGCCAACAGCTTCTCAGGGACTAGCGCAGATACGCAGTATTTT.

About this clonotype itself: The junction departs from the called germline gene at one end, perhaps through a read error. The genes are TRBV5-1 and TRBJ1-2, with 7 bases identical to TRBD1. The germline V gene has CDR1 SGHRS and CDR2 YFSETQ. The CDR3 has 19 amino acids. CDR3 protein: CVSSSPLTGTGEGNYGYTF. The CDR3 nucleotides read TGCGTCAGCAGCAGCCCCTTGACAGGGACGGGGGAAGGGAACTATGGCTACACCTTC.

The chain combines TRBV28 with TRBJ1-6, with TRBD1 as a possible D gene (5 bases). The CDR3 contains 15 residues. The germline V and J ends were trimmed by 6 bases and 4 bases, with 13 bases remaining between them. CDR1 and CDR2 from the germline V gene are MDHEN and SYDVKM. In DNA, the CDR3 is TGTGCCAGCAGCTCACAGGAAGCATATAATTCACCCCTCCACTTT. Its protein is CASSSQEAYNSPLHF.

A word on this clonotype: A much larger clonotype is one base distant, so this may be a read error. This chain uses TRBV25-1 with TRBJ2-3; the D is unclear. This CDR3 contains 12 residues. From germline, CDR1 is MGHDK and CDR2 SYGVNS. The CDR3 here is CASCELGDTQYF. The CDR3 coding sequence is TGTGCCAGCTGTGAATTGGGGGATACGCAGTATTTT. The full variable domain, its missing parts supplied by reference TRBV25-1 and TRBJ2-3, is EADIYQTPRYLVIGTGKKITLECSQTMGHDKMYWYQQDPGMELHLIHYSYGVNSTEKGDLSSESTVSRIRTEHFPLTLESARPSHTSQYLCASCELGDTQYFGPGTRLTVL.

Regarding this clonotype: An end of the junction does not agree with germline; a read error may underlie this. The V call is TRBV5-4, the J call TRBJ2-1, with D maybe TRBD2 (5 bases). CDR3 length equals 11 residues. CDR1 and CDR2 (germline): SGHNT, YYREEE (reference sequence). The CDR3 DNA sequence: TGTGTCAGCTGCTTTAGCGTCGAGCAGTTCTTC. Protein: CVSCFSVEQFF.

This chain links TRBV2 with TRBJ1-5; TRBD1 agrees at 7 bases. The CDR3 contains 13 residues. With V trimmed by 6 bases and J by 5 bases, 4 bases remained unmatched. Per germline, CDR1 SNHLY and CDR2 FYNNEI. Written as DNA, the CDR3 is TGTGCCAGCAGCCCGGGACAGTATCAGCCCCAGCATTTT. Its translation is CASSPGQYQPQHF. Based on the CDR3 plus reference TRBV2 and TRBJ1-5, the full variable domain is EPEVTQTPSHQVTQMGQEVILRCVPISNHLYFYWYRQILGQKVEFLVSFYNNEISEKSEIFDDQFSVERPDGSNFTLKIRSTKLEDSAMYFCASSPGQYQPQHFGDGTRLSIL.

The chain recombines TRBV19 with TRBJ2-6; TRBD1 agrees at 11 bases. The germline gives CDR1 LNHDA, CDR2 SQIVND (reference sequence). J was trimmed by 5 bases and V by 5 bases; bases with no gene match: 8. This CDR3 is built from 17 residues. Written as DNA, the CDR3 is TGTGCCAGTAGTGCCAGGACAGGGGGCAGGAGGGCCAACGTCCTGACTTTC. Amino acid sequence: CASSARTGGRRANVLTF.

The chain links TRBV12-3 or TRBV12-4 to TRBJ2-7, with 7 bases that match TRBD1. With 8 bases clipped from V and 6 bases from J, the junction kept 16 bases outside the gene matches. The CDR3 extends over 15 amino acids. The CDR3 protein is CASGHTQQGLFEQYF. CDR3 coding DNA: TGTGCCAGCGGACATACACAACAGGGGCTCTTCGAGCAGTACTTC.

This clonotype was observed a handful of times. Here the CDR3 reads CASSLSSVGTGELFF. CDR3 DNA: TGTGCCAGCAGCTTATCTAGCGTTGGCACCGGGGAGCTGTTTTTT. The rearrangement links TRBV7-3 to TRBJ2-2; the D gene is possibly TRBD2 (6 bases). Trimming took off 2 bases at V and 4 bases at J, with 11 bases between the two ends. The CDR3 contains 15 residues. Germline CDR1 and CDR2: SGHTA and FQGTGA.

A word on this clonotype: This is likely a read error, given that the CDR3 carries no conserved phenylalanine or tryptophan at its end. It is unclear where the CDR3 begins or ends on the DNA, so no DNA is shown, and the CDR3 is as TCRdb lists it. V gene TRBV29-1 combines with J gene TRBJ2-7. Germline-derived CDR1 and CDR2 are SQVTM and ANQGSEA. The CDR3 spans 16 residues, counting both ends. CDR3 sequence reads: CSAMTSGNGTPYEQYL.